The T cell receptor beta chain described here comes from a study of cytomegalovirus exposure and HLA in healthy donors. Study-wide context: Earlier results showed approximately 120 million unique TCR beta sequences derived from approximately 170 million T cells.

This clone was observed a handful of times. The antigen is not known. Points from the study as a whole: In presence/absence analyses, roughly uniform sequencing depth across donors was assumed. Follow-up analysis later connected one missense variant in DCLRE1C with trimming of TCR beta V- and J-genes.

At sampling all donors were nominally healthy, likely with unrecorded immune exposures. Use of 60 Vbeta and 13 Jbeta primers characterized the PCR. Only in-frame clones appear in the TCRdb table, and some are missing; sequencing was by immunoSEQ multiplex PCR. Of about 250,000 clones listed, roughly 80% were seen once; the top ten hold less than 0.4%. Input material: PBMCs. This clonotype was obtained from a girl aged 2-10 years in good health and CMV-seronegative.

The CDR3, as DNA: TGTGCCAGCAGCGCCAATAGAATAACCTACAATGAGCAGTTCTTC. Encoded protein: CASSANRITYNEQFF. The chain combines TRBV9 with TRBJ2-1; D not resolved. The ends were cut back, 3 bases at V and 2 bases at J, with 12 bases in the middle. Germline V gene lookup returns CDR1 SGDLS and CDR2 YYNGEE. The CDR3 has 15 residues.